This TCR beta chain was identified in a study of T cell repertoires in cytomegalovirus infection. TCRdb re-called the reads with MiXCR, one entry per CDR3 protein. The sample records some 180,000 distinct CDR3 sequences, about 18% being singletons. CDR3 length: 15 amino acids. The germline CDR1 and CDR2 sequences are MDHEN and SYDVKM. V shed 3 bases and J shed 3 bases, with 11 bases lying between them. What was sequenced was CD8+ T cells from PBMCs. The chain combines TRBV28 with TRBJ1-4, with D hard to call. The TCR originated in a human donor in good health (CMV status not recorded). Some clones in this sample may be carry-over from other donors' samples. The CDR3 DNA reads TGTGCCAGCAGTTTCCAGAGCCCCCCTAATGAAAAACTGTTTTTT. Translating gives CASSFQSPPNEKLFF. Together with reference TRBV28 and TRBJ1-4, the CDR3 gives the full variable domain: DVKVTQSSRYLVKRTGEKVFLECVQDMDHENMFWYRQDPGLGLRLIYFSYDVKMKEKGDIPEGYSVSREKKERFSLILESASTNQTSMYLCASSFQSPPNEKLFFGSGTQLSVL.